The TCR beta chain under discussion was sequenced for a study of beta chain features in type 1 diabetes. Whole-study results and caveats: The study notes PCR might favor shorter templates equally in patients and controls. VDJ junctions in type 1 diabetes patients carried more deletions and fewer insertions.

Each population that was sorted was more than 98% pure. This clone has a handful of counts. Its matching antigen is unknown. Sequenced material consisted of expressed TCRB transcripts (all of the isolated RNA was reverse transcribed). Measured with immunoSEQ multiplex PCR; TCRdb has only the in-frame clones, and not every one. The repertoire has 350,000 to 450,000 clones, roughly 13% of them found once; the top ten carry roughly 0.035%. The clonotype comes from a man aged 25 to 45 in good health. Sequences were obtained from naive CD4+ T cells from blood.

In DNA, the CDR3 is TGTGCCAGCAGCGCGCAGGGAGGAGGAAATTTCGAGCAGTACTTC. Amino acids: CASSAQGGGNFEQYF. The chain has TRBV7-9 and TRBJ2-7, with D possibly being TRBD2 (6 bases). Germline V gene sequence: CDR1 SEHNR, CDR2 FQNEAQ (reference sequence). The CDR3 runs to 15 residues. Trimming left V 5 bases short and J 6 bases short, with 20 bases between.